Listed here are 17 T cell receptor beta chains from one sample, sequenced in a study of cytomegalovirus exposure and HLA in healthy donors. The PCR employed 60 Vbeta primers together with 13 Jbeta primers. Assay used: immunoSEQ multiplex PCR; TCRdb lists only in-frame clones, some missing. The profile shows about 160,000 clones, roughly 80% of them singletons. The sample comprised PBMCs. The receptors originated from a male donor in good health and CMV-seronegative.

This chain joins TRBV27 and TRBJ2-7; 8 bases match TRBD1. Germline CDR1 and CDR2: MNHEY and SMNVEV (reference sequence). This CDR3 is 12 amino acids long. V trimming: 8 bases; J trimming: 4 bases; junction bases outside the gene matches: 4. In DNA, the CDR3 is TGTGCCAGCCGGACAGGGCAATACGAGCAGTACTTC. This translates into CASRTGQYEQYF.

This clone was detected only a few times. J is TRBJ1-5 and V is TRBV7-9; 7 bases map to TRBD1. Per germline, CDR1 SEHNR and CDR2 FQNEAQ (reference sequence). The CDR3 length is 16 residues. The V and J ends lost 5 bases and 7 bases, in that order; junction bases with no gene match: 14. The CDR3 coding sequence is TGTGCCAGCAGCACCCTCGGGGGAGGACAGGAACAGCCCCAGCATTTT. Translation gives CASSTLGGGQEQPQHF. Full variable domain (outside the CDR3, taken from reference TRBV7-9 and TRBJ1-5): DTGVSQNPRHKITKRGQNVTFRCDPISEHNRLYWYRQTLGQGPEFLTYFQNEAQLEKSRLLSDRFSAERPKGSFSTLEIQRTEQGDSAMYLCASSTLGGGQEQPQHFGDGTRLSIL.

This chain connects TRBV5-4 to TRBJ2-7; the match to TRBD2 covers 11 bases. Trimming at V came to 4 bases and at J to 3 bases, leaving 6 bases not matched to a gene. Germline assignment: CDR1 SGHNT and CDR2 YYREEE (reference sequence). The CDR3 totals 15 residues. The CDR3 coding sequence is TGTGCCAGCAGCCCCACCGGGACTAGCGGCTACGAGCAGTACTTC. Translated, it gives CASSPTGTSGYEQYF.

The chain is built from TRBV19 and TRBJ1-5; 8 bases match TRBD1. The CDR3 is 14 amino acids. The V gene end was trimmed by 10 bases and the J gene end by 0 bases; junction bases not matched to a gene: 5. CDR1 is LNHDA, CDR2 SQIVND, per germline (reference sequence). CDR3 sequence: CATHTGGSNQPQHF. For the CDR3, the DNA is TGTGCCACTCATACAGGGGGTAGCAATCAGCCCCAGCATTTT.

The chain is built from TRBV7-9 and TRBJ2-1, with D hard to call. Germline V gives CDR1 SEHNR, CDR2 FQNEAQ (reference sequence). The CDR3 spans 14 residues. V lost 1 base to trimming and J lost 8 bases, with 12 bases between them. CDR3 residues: CASSLGSAGDEQFF. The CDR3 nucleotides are TGTGCCAGCAGCTTAGGCAGCGCCGGCGATGAGCAGTTCTTC.

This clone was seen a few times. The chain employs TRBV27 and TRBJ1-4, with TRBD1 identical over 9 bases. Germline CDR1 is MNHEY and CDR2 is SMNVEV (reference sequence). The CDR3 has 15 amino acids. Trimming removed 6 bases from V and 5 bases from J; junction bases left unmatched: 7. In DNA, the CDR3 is TGTGCCAGCAGAAAGGGACAGGGAAAAAATGAAAAACTGTTTTTT. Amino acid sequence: CASRKGQGKNEKLFF.

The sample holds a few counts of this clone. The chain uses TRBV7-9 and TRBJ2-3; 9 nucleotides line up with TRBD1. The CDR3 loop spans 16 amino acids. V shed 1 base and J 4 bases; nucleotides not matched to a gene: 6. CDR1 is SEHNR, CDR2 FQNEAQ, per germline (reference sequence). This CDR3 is CASSLVGQGNPDTQYF. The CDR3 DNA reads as TGTGCCAGCAGCTTAGTCGGACAGGGGAATCCAGATACGCAGTATTTT.

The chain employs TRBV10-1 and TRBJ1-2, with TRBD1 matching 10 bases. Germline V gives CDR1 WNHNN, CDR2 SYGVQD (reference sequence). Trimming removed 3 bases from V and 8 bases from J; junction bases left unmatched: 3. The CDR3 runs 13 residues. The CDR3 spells CASSEDRGQGYTF. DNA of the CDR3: TGCGCCAGCAGTGAAGACAGGGGGCAAGGCTACACCTTC.

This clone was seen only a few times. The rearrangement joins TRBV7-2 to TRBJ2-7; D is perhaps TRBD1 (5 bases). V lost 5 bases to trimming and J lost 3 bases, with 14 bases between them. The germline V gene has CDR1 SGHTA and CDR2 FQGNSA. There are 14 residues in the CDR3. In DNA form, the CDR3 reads TGTGCCAGCAGCCCAAAGGGGTTCTACTACGAGCAGTACTTC. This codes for CASSPKGFYYEQYF.

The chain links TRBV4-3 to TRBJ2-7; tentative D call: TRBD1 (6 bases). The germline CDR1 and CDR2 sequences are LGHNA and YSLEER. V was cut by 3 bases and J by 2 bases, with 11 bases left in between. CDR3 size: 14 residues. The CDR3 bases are TGCGCCAGCAGCCAGGCGACAGGCCCCTACGAGCAGTACTTC. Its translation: CASSQATGPYEQYF.

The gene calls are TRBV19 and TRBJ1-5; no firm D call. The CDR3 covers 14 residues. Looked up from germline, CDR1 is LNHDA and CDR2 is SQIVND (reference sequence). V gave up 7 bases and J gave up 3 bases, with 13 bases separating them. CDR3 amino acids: CASNFVQSNQPQHF. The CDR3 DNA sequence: TGTGCCAGTAATTTCGTCCAGTCCAATCAGCCCCAGCATTTT.

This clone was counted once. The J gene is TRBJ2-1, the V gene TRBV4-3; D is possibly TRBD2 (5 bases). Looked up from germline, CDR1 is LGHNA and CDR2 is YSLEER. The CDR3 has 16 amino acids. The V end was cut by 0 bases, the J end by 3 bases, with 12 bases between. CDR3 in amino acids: CASSQDTPSYYNEQFF. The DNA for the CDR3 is TGCGCCAGCAGCCAAGATACCCCTAGCTACTACAATGAGCAGTTCTTC.

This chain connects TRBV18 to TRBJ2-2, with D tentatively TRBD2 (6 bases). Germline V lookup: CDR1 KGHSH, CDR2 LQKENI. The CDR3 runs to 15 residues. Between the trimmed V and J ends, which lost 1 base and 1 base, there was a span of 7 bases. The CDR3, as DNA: TGTGCCAGCTCACCACAGGGAGGGAACACCGGGGAGCTGTTTTTT. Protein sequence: CASSPQGGNTGELFF.

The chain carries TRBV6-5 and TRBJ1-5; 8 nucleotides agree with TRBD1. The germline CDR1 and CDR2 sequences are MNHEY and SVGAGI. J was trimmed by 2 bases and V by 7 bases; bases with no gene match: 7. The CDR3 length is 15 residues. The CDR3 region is CASTLGQGGNQPQHF. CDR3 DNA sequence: TGTGCCAGCACCCTAGGACAGGGCGGCAATCAGCCCCAGCATTTT.

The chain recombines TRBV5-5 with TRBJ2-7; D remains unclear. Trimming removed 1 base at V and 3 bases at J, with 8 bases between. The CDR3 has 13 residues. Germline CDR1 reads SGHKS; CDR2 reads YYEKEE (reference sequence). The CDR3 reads CASSLIQSYEQYF. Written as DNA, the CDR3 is TGTGCCAGCAGCTTGATACAGAGCTACGAGCAGTACTTC.

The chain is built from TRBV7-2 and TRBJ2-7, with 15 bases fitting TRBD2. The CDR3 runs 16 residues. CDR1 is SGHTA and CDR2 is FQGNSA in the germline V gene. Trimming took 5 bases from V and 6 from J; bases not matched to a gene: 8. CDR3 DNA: TGTGCCAGCAGCCCAGGACTAGCGGGAGGGGGCTCCGAGCAGTACTTC. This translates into CASSPGLAGGGSEQYF.

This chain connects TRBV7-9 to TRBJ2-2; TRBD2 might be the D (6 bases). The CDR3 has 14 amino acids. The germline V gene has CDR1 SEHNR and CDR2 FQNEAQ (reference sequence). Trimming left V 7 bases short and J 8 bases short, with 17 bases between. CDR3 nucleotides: TGTGCCAGCACCCTAAGCCCTGGAGGGGGGGAGCTGTTTTTT. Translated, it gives CASTLSPGGGELFF.